Listed below are T cell receptor beta chains from one sample, sequenced in a study of vaccination effects on CD4 cells after COVID-19. Sequencing was performed with immunoSEQ multiplex PCR; in TCRdb, only in-frame clones are kept and a portion is missing. The data contain nearly 45,000 clones, roughly 65% of them singletons. Which antigens these TCRs recognize remains unknown. The material was CD4+ T cells from PBMCs cultured with a peptide pool, obtained before COVID-19 vaccination. The source is a human donor who had a prior SARS-CoV-2 infection. The CDR3 runs from the conserved cysteine through the conserved F or W. The D gene is left open where the match is weak. Clone size is stated in some rows and not others, as once, few, many or a class when expanded.

v_gene,d_gene,j_gene,abundance,CDR3nt,CDR3aa
TRBV5-1,-,TRBJ2-7,few,TGCGCCAGCAGCTTTGGCGTTTCGGGCCGCTACGAGCAGTACTTC,CASSFGVSGRYEQYF
TRBV5-6,-,TRBJ2-1,few,TGTGCCAGCAGCTTGTCCGACAGAAATGAGCAGTTCTTC,CASSLSDRNEQFF
TRBV29-1,-,TRBJ2-6,-,TGCAGCGTCAACGTGAACAGGGCTGGGGCCAACGTCCTGACTTTC,CSVNVNRAGANVLTF
TRBV6-5,-,TRBJ2-2,-,TGTGCCAGCCGGCCAGTGAACACCGGGGAGCTGTTTTTT,CASRPVNTGELFF
TRBV11-2,-,TRBJ2-2,few,TGTGCCAGCAGCTTAGATGACACCGGGGAGCTGTTTTTT,CASSLDDTGELFF
TRBV7-3,-,TRBJ1-1,once,TGTGCCAGCAGTTCTGGGATTAACACTGAAGCTTTCTTT,CASSSGINTEAFF
TRBV12-3/TRBV12-4,TRBD1,TRBJ1-5,few,TGTGCCAGCGCTAGGGACAGGGTATCGGCCCAGCATTTT,CASARDRVSAQHF
TRBV7-8,-,TRBJ1-4,-,TGTGCCAGCAGTCTCGCAGGGTGGTATGAAAAACTGTTTTTT,CASSLAGWYEKLFF
TRBV4-2,-,TRBJ2-5,-,TGTGCCAGCAGGTACGGGGAGACCCAGTACTTC,CASRYGETQYF
TRBV7-2,-,TRBJ2-7,-,TGTGCCAGCAGCTTGTCTTGGCCCACAGTCCCCGCCTACGAGCAGTACTTC,CASSLSWPTVPAYEQYF
TRBV13,-,TRBJ1-2,-,TGTGCCAGCAGCACGAGACCAGGGGTGTATGGCTACACCTTC,CASSTRPGVYGYTF
TRBV11-3,TRBD1,TRBJ2-5,-,TGTGCCAGCAGCTTAGATTGGACAGGCCCAGAGACCCAGTACTTC,CASSLDWTGPETQYF
TRBV6-6,TRBD2,TRBJ2-3,-,TGTGCCAGCAGTCCCAAAAGTTGGGGGACTAGCGGAACCACAGATACGCAGTATTTT,CASSPKSWGTSGTTDTQYF
TRBV5-4,-,TRBJ2-1,few,TGTGCCAGCAGCTCAGGGGGGAGAGGGTACAATGAGCAGTTCTTC,CASSSGGRGYNEQFF
TRBV30,-,TRBJ1-2,large,TGTGCCTGGATGGTTGGGAACTATGGCTACACCTTC,CAWMVGNYGYTF
TRBV10-3,TRBD2,TRBJ2-3,-,TGTGCCATCGGTCGGGGGGGCGACACAGATACGCAGTATTTT,CAIGRGGDTDTQYF
TRBV7-3,TRBD1,TRBJ2-5,few,TGTGCCAGCAGCCCGGGACAGGGAATCACTTACCAAGAGACCCAGTACTTC,CASSPGQGITYQETQYF
TRBV4-3,-,TRBJ1-5,-,TGCGCCAGCAGCCAGGGTTCGGGCTCTCGGCCCCAGCATTTT,CASSQGSGSRPQHF
TRBV6-5,TRBD2,TRBJ2-7,-,TGTGCCAGCAGGTCACTAGCGGGGGCCTACGAGCAGTACTTC,CASRSLAGAYEQYF
TRBV6-5,-,TRBJ1-5,-,TGTGCCAGCAGCATTGTGATCAATCAGCCCCAGCATTTT,CASSIVINQPQHF
TRBV7-9,-,TRBJ1-6,-,TGTGCCAGCAGCTTAGAACAGTATAATTCACCCCTCCACTTT,CASSLEQYNSPLHF
TRBV9,TRBD2,TRBJ2-3,few,TGTGCCAGCAGCGAGAGGGTAATAGCGGGAAACACAGATACGCAGTATTTT,CASSERVIAGNTDTQYF
TRBV7-3,-,TRBJ1-1,-,TGTGCCAGCAGCTTAATGGGACCGCGGAACACTGAAGCTTTCTTT,CASSLMGPRNTEAFF
TRBV15,TRBD1,TRBJ1-2,few,TGTGCCACCAGCAGAGAAGCGGTGGAGGGACAGGTCCTCTTC,CATSREAVEGQVLF
TRBV10-3,-,TRBJ1-3,-,TGTGCCATCAGTCTCGAGTTTGGAAACACCATATATTTT,CAISLEFGNTIYF
TRBV6-5,-,TRBJ1-1,few,TGTGCCAGCCGGGGGTGGGGCCCCTCCTGGGGAGCTTTCTTT,CASRGWGPSWGAFF
TRBV5-1,TRBD2,TRBJ2-3,few,TGCGCCAGCAGCCCCGGACTAGCGAGCACAGATACGCAGTATTTT,CASSPGLASTDTQYF
TRBV2,TRBD2,TRBJ2-2,-,TGTGCCAGCAGTGGACTAGCGGGGAACACCGGGGAGCTGTTTTTT,CASSGLAGNTGELFF
TRBV18,-,TRBJ2-5,-,TGTGCCAGCTCCTCACAAGGGGAGACCCAGTACTTC,CASSSQGETQYF
TRBV15,-,TRBJ1-4,-,TGTGCCACCAGCAGAGATACCGCTTGGGATGAAAAACTGTTTTTT,CATSRDTAWDEKLFF